The 27 T cell receptor beta chains in this list originate from one sample, sequenced in a study of shared clonotypes between healthy human individuals. Measured with immunoSEQ multiplex PCR; TCRdb has only the in-frame clones, and not every one. Of about 2.4 million clones in the sample, approximately 92% are singletons; the top ten hold 0.13% to 0.15%. Sequenced: naive CD4+ T cells sorted from blood. The subset here: CD45RA+ positively selected. These receptor sequences come from a man younger than 35 in good health.

This clone was seen only once. The chain uses TRBV5-4 and TRBJ2-7; the D gene is possibly TRBD2 (5 bases). The V gene lost 4 bases and the J gene lost 2 bases, with 13 bases spanning the gap. CDR1 is SGHNT, CDR2 YYREEE, per germline (reference sequence). CDR3 length equals 14 residues. The CDR3 spells CASSIAGRTYEQYF. In DNA form, the CDR3 reads TGTGCCAGCAGCATCGCGGGCAGGACCTACGAGCAGTACTTC. The entire variable domain, with the rest obtained from reference TRBV5-4 and TRBJ2-7, is as follows: ETGVTQSPTHLIKTRGQQVTLRCSSQSGHNTVSWYQQALGQGPQFIFQYYREEENGRGNFPPRFSGLQFPNYSSELNVNALELDDSALYLCASSIAGRTYEQYFGPGTRLTVT.

The chain recombines TRBV7-8 with TRBJ1-2; D not resolved. With 4 bases removed from V and 6 bases from J, the gap between germline ends came to 12 bases. Germline V gives CDR1 SGHVS, CDR2 FQNEAQ. The CDR3 runs 13 residues. The CDR3 nucleotides are TGTGCCAGCAGCTCCAAGGCTGAGAATGGCTACACCTTC. It specifies CASSSKAENGYTF.

The rearrangement links TRBV6-5 to TRBJ2-7, with 16 bases matching TRBD2. Germline assignment: CDR1 MNHEY and CDR2 SVGAGI. V gave up 7 bases and J gave up 5 bases; unmatched junction bases: 5. The CDR3 spans 15 residues. CDR3: CASKGLAGGMNEQYF. The CDR3 region has the DNA TGTGCCAGCAAGGGACTAGCGGGGGGGATGAACGAGCAGTACTTC.

This chain links TRBV18 with TRBJ2-1; 12 nucleotides line up with TRBD1. This CDR3 spans 21 amino acids. CDR1 and CDR2 from the germline V gene are KGHSH and LQKENI. The junction had 17 bases not matched to a gene; V was cut back by 5 bases and J by 0 bases. The CDR3 sequence: CASSSRDRGLVSGRSYNEQFF. CDR3 in DNA: TGTGCCAGCTCATCCCGGGACAGGGGGCTCGTTAGCGGACGCTCCTACAATGAGCAGTTCTTC.

The chain joins TRBV4-1 to TRBJ1-1, with 10 bases aligning to TRBD1. CDR1 and CDR2 from the germline V gene are MGHRA and YSYEKL. This CDR3 spans 17 amino acids. Trimming removed 3 bases from V and 4 bases from J; junction bases left unmatched: 11. For the CDR3, the DNA is TGCGCCAGCAGCCAGACAGCTGGGGACAGGGGCCTCACTGAAGCTTTCTTT. This sequence encodes CASSQTAGDRGLTEAFF.

The chain uses TRBV19 and TRBJ2-5; D perhaps matches TRBD1 (5 bases). V was trimmed by 2 bases and J by 1 base, leaving 11 bases between them. This CDR3 region has 15 residues. Germline V gene lookup returns CDR1 LNHDA and CDR2 SQIVND (reference sequence). The CDR3 coding sequence is TGTGCCAGTAGTATATCGACAGTTTTCCAAGAGACCCAGTACTTC. Translation: CASSISTVFQETQYF.

A remark on this clone: Other nucleotide sequences from this sample produce the same CDR3. This chain connects TRBV30 to TRBJ2-7, with no clear D. CDR3 length: 11 residues. CDR1 and CDR2 from the germline V gene are GTSNPN and SVGIG (reference sequence). The germline V and J ends were trimmed by 3 bases and 3 bases, with 6 bases remaining between them. CDR3 protein: CAWRRSYEQYF. CDR3 nucleotide sequence: TGTGCCTGGAGGCGTAGCTACGAGCAGTACTTC.

This clone was counted between two and nine times. The chain carries TRBV27 and TRBJ1-1, with TRBD1 matching 10 bases. With V trimmed by 5 bases and J by 6 bases, 3 bases remained unmatched. Germline CDR1 and CDR2: MNHEY and SMNVEV (reference sequence). The CDR3 is made up of 13 amino acids. CDR3 in amino acids: CASSIGTGAEAFF. The CDR3 coding sequence is TGTGCCAGCAGTATTGGGACAGGGGCTGAAGCTTTCTTT.

The chain joins TRBV7-2 to TRBJ1-6; D might be TRBD1 (5 bases). Germline V gene lookup returns CDR1 SGHTA and CDR2 FQGNSA. CDR3 length: 14 residues. With 5 bases removed from V and 9 bases from J, the gap between germline ends came to 14 bases. The CDR3 sequence is CASSAQGGGSPLHF. The DNA for the CDR3 is TGTGCCAGCAGCGCGCAGGGTGGAGGTTCACCCCTCCACTTT.

This clone was observed once. J is TRBJ1-1 and V is TRBV7-2, with 11 positions matching TRBD1. With 6 bases clipped from V and 1 base from J, the junction kept 7 bases outside the gene matches. The germline V gene has CDR1 SGHTA and CDR2 FQGNSA. The CDR3 has 16 residues. CDR3 region: CASRKRTGGRNTEAFF. For the CDR3, the DNA is TGTGCCAGCAGGAAAAGGACAGGGGGCCGGAACACTGAAGCTTTCTTT.

This sequence joins TRBV5-1 and TRBJ2-7; TRBD2 aligns across 7 bases. Trimming removed 4 bases from V and 5 bases from J; junction bases left unmatched: 6. Germline values: CDR1 SGHRS, CDR2 YFSETQ. The CDR3 is 13 residues long. DNA of the CDR3: TGCGCCAGCAGCCCCAGCGGGATTAACGAGCAGTACTTC. Translation: CASSPSGINEQYF.

This sequence joins TRBV7-6 and TRBJ1-1, with 7 bases aligning to TRBD1. The CDR3 sequence is 13 residues long. V shed 5 bases, J shed 1 base, and the junction held 1 base outside the gene matches. CDR1 and CDR2 (germline): SGHVS, FNYEAQ. The CDR3 here is CASSPGGNTEAFF. DNA for the CDR3: TGTGCCAGCAGCCCAGGGGGGAACACTGAAGCTTTCTTT.

The V gene is TRBV18, the J gene TRBJ2-4; 11 bases are a match to TRBD1. With V trimmed by 5 bases and J by 8 bases, 11 bases remained unmatched. Germline loops: CDR1 KGHSH, CDR2 LQKENI. The CDR3 sequence is 16 residues long. CDR3 bases: TGTGCCAGCTCAAGAGGGACAGGGGGAGTAGTCGACATTCAGTACTTC. Its translation: CASSRGTGGVVDIQYF. Variable domain in full (rest from reference TRBV18 and TRBJ2-4): NAGVMQNPRHLVRRRGQEARLRCSPMKGHSHVYWYRQLPEEGLKFMVYLQKENIIDESGMPKERFSAEFPKEGPSILRIQQVVRGDSAAYFCASSRGTGGVVDIQYFGAGTRLSVL.

The rearrangement joins TRBV5-8 to TRBJ2-3; 7 bases match TRBD2. The CDR3 is 17 amino acids. V trimming: 0 bases; J trimming: 2 bases; junction bases outside the gene matches: 9. Per the germline V gene, CDR1 is SGHTS and CDR2 is YDEGEE. CDR3 coding DNA: TGTGCCAGCAGCTTGGGGACCGGGACTACCATCACAGATACGCAGTATTTT. This translates into CASSLGTGTTITDTQYF.

This rearrangement joins TRBV29-1 to TRBJ2-7; 9 bases align to TRBD1. Germline V CDR1 and CDR2: SQVTM, ANQGSEA. Trimming removed 2 bases from V and 5 bases from J; junction bases left unmatched: 4. This CDR3 is built from 13 residues. Here the CDR3 reads CSVESDRGDEQYF. CDR3 nucleotides: TGCAGCGTTGAATCGGACAGGGGAGACGAGCAGTACTTC.

The chain is built from TRBV30 and TRBJ1-4; 9 bases line up with TRBD1. CDR3 length: 19 amino acids. Per the germline V gene, CDR1 is GTSNPN and CDR2 is SVGIG (reference sequence). With V trimmed by 0 bases and J by 4 bases, 15 bases remained unmatched. The CDR3 DNA sequence: TGTGCCTGGAGTGTCCTCAGGCCGGTACCGGGACAGGGTAATGAAAAACTGTTTTTT. Its translation: CAWSVLRPVPGQGNEKLFF.

The chain employs TRBV30 and TRBJ2-7; D is unresolved. The CDR3 runs to 11 residues. Trimming shortened V by 2 bases and J by 2 bases, and 4 bases separated the two germline ends. Germline assignment: CDR1 GTSNPN and CDR2 SVGIG (reference sequence). The CDR3 bases are TGTGCCTGGAGTCACCCCTACGAGCAGTACTTC. Translating gives CAWSHPYEQYF.

J is TRBJ2-3 and V is TRBV27; D may be TRBD2 (5 bases). Trimming took 6 bases from V and 10 from J, leaving 14 bases between them. This CDR3 is 12 amino acids long. Germline assignment: CDR1 MNHEY and CDR2 SMNVEV (reference sequence). The CDR3: CASSRTSSAQYF. The CDR3 DNA is TGTGCCAGCAGCCGTACTAGTTCAGCGCAGTATTTT.

The chain uses TRBV6-5 and TRBJ1-2; D uncertain. The V end lost 5 bases, the J end lost 14 bases, and 15 bases lay between the germline ends. The V gene's germline CDR1 is MNHEY and CDR2 SVGAGI. This CDR3 spans 11 amino acids. CDR3 region: CASSHTQLMTF. The CDR3 region has the DNA TGTGCCAGCAGTCATACCCAGCTCATGACCTTC.

Comments on this clone: This sample also contains other DNA sequences that code for the same CDR3. The chain uses TRBV6-5 and TRBJ2-7; 9 bases fit TRBD1. The CDR3 extends over 12 amino acids. Germline CDR1 reads MNHEY; CDR2 reads SVGAGI. The CDR3 DNA is TGTGCTACCGGACAGGGGATTTACGAGCAGTACTTC. Protein product: CATGQGIYEQYF.

The chain combines TRBV11-2 with TRBJ2-1; 7 bases fit TRBD2. V was clipped by 7 bases and J by 4 bases; unmatched bases: 7. Germline CDR1 is SGHAT and CDR2 is FQNNGV. CDR3 size: 14 residues. For the CDR3, the DNA is TGTGCCAGCACTTCTAGCGGTTCGTACAATGAGCAGTTCTTC. Translation: CASTSSGSYNEQFF.

The chain combines TRBV5-4 with TRBJ2-5; D not resolved. This CDR3 has 14 residues. V lost 4 bases and J 7 bases, leaving 17 bases between the germline ends. Germline CDR1 and CDR2: SGHNT and YYREEE (reference sequence). This CDR3 is CASSPGDPPGTQYF. Here the CDR3 DNA reads TGTGCCAGCAGCCCTGGCGACCCCCCCGGGACCCAGTACTTC.

In regard to this clone: This specimen includes other DNA sequences encoding the same CDR3. The genes are TRBV12-5 and TRBJ2-7, with 10 nucleotides matching TRBD2. The germline V gene has CDR1 LGHNT and CDR2 FRNRAP. The CDR3 spans 14 residues. The V and J ends lost 3 bases and 2 bases, in that order; junction bases with no gene match: 1. The CDR3 loop is CASGLAGGPYEQYF. The CDR3 DNA is TGTGCTAGTGGTTTAGCGGGAGGGCCCTACGAGCAGTACTTC.

V and J are TRBV10-1 and TRBJ2-1, with 8 bases matching TRBD2. Per germline, CDR1 WNHNN and CDR2 SYGVQD (reference sequence). V was clipped by 0 bases and J by 7 bases; unmatched bases: 8. This CDR3 is 16 amino acids long. DNA for the CDR3: TGCGCCAGCAGTGAGTCGGACCGGGGGGGCCGGAATGAGCAGTTCTTC. Translation: CASSESDRGGRNEQFF.

J is TRBJ2-3 and V is TRBV5-1; D possibly corresponds to TRBD1 (6 bases). The V gene lost 3 bases and the J gene lost 6 bases, with 17 bases spanning the gap. The CDR3 loop spans 15 amino acids. Germline CDR1 SGHRS, CDR2 YFSETQ. CDR3 in amino acids: CASSSGTPYLDTQYF. The CDR3 DNA reads TGCGCCAGCAGCTCCGGGACACCATACCTGGATACGCAGTATTTT.

The V and J genes are TRBV19 and TRBJ2-1; D is perhaps TRBD1 or TRBD2 (6 bases each). From germline, CDR1 is LNHDA and CDR2 SQIVND (reference sequence). V was trimmed by 5 bases and J by 0 bases, leaving 20 bases between them. CDR3 length: 18 residues. CDR3 sequence reads: CASSYGGRSMSSYNEQFF. The CDR3 region has the DNA TGTGCCAGTAGTTATGGGGGGCGTTCAATGAGCTCCTACAATGAGCAGTTCTTC.

The chain is built from TRBV5-1 and TRBJ2-6; perhaps TRBD1 as D (6 bases). Trimming took 0 bases from V and 2 from J, leaving 9 bases between them. This CDR3 has 16 amino acids. CDR1 SGHRS and CDR2 YFSETQ come from the germline V gene. The CDR3: CASSLDQGPGANVLTF. The CDR3 DNA is TGCGCCAGCAGCTTGGATCAGGGGCCTGGGGCCAACGTCCTGACTTTC.